This T cell receptor beta chain was documented in a study of blood T cell repertoires in COVID-19. In the authors' workflow: Amplification of reference gene primers provided the estimated nucleated cell counts. Clones were read by immunoSEQ multiplex PCR, and TCRdb kept only the in-frame ones, dropping some. V and J calls and clone size are copied from that table; D and trimming were computed from the DNA. The sample consists of approximately 270,000 clones, approximately 85% of them appearing once. Trimming cost V 3 bases and J 7 bases, with 19 bases left between them. This CDR3 has 16 amino acids. Per the germline V gene, CDR1 is LNHDA and CDR2 is SQIVND (reference sequence). Donors of Cohort 3 who recovered were those that had two negative PCRs, clearance, or symptom resolution.

The receptor was derived from a woman in her thirties who had recovered from COVID-19. J is TRBJ1-5 and V is TRBV19, with D perhaps TRBD1 (5 bases). Material: PBMCs or T cells enriched from blood (not recorded which). In DNA, the CDR3 is TGTGCCAGTAGTATGGGCAGGGTGGAATTAGGGCAGCCCCAGCATTTT. It yields the protein CASSMGRVELGQPQHF.